This T cell receptor (beta chain) was recovered during a study of response to subunit inactivated influenza vaccine (dated 2018 in TCRdb). Background on the whole study: The study used deep quantitative T cell receptor repertoire profiling to track responses to a trivalent subunit inactivated influenza vaccine. Summary of the overall study and its limitations: According to the authors, only a limited number of new T cells may be recruited by each seasonal influenza vaccination.

Spanning cysteine to phenylalanine, the CDR3 consists of 16 amino acids. Of the read, only the CDR3 DNA is kept; its 48 bases are in frame from base 1. The germline V gene specifies SNHLY as CDR1 and FYNNEI as CDR2. V ends up 6 bases short and J 5 bases short, with an unmatched junction base count of 8. On this clonotype: No antigen is known for it. One base away there is no much larger clone; base qualities are not given.

The library was prepared using RT-PCR. The instrument given in TCRdb is Illumina HiSeq 2500. In TCRdb, the public reads were trimmed at Q25 with fastp and aligned with MiXCR, with productive beta chains retained. Rows with one shared CDR3 protein collapse into an entry with the most common genes and DNA. Recorded for this sample are 650,000 to 800,000 distinct CDR3 sequences; about 18% of them occurred a single time. Clones ranked in the top ten supply under 13% of the sample. The rearrangement joined TRBV2 to TRBJ2-7; 15 bases in between match TRBD2. The input for sequencing was PBMCs from blood, taken about 5 days after vaccination. The clonotype comes from a man over 45 who received an inactivated influenza vaccine. Donor details come from another sample of the same person, matched by shared clones. The encoded CDR3 is CASSLSGLAGGDEQYF. At the DNA level, the sequence is TGTGCCAGCAGCCTATCGGGACTAGCGGGAGGTGACGAGCAGTACTTC.